Listed below are T cell receptor beta chains from one sample, sequenced in a study of T cells in narcolepsy. Clones were sequenced by immunoSEQ multiplex PCR, and TCRdb holds only the in-frame ones, with some missing. The sample holds 21,000 or so clones, about 90% seen once. Sequences were obtained from CD45RA- memory CD4+ T cells from PBMCs. The receptors here all came from a human donor with narcolepsy. The CDR3 runs from the conserved cysteine through the conserved F or W. A D gene is named only where the DNA matches it firmly. Size values are once, few and many counts, or a class for expanded clones, and some rows have none.

v_call: TRBV11-1; j_call: TRBJ2-1; d_call: TRBD2; clone_size: .; cdr3_aa: CASSSHQVRLAGEGGEQFF; cdr3_nt: TGTGCCAGCAGTTCCCATCAGGTCCGACTAGCGGGAGAGGGAGGTGAGCAGTTCTTC
v_call: TRBV7-9; j_call: TRBJ1-2; d_call: TRBD1; clone_size: .; cdr3_aa: CASSLNDRVGGYTF; cdr3_nt: TGTGCCAGCAGCCTAAATGACAGGGTGGGCGGCTACACCTTC
v_call: TRBV18; j_call: TRBJ2-7; d_call: .; clone_size: .; cdr3_aa: CASSPTRAVEQYF; cdr3_nt: TGTGCCAGCTCACCGACTAGGGCGGTCGAGCAGTACTTC
v_call: TRBV4-2; j_call: TRBJ1-5; d_call: TRBD1; clone_size: .; cdr3_aa: CASSQTGGVQPQHF; cdr3_nt: TGTGCCAGCAGCCAGACAGGGGGAGTTCAGCCCCAGCATTTT
v_call: TRBV7-7; j_call: TRBJ2-5; d_call: TRBD1; clone_size: .; cdr3_aa: CASSPDPGQGRQTQYF; cdr3_nt: TGTGCTAGCAGCCCTGATCCAGGACAGGGTCGGCAGACCCAGTACTTC
v_call: TRBV7-9; j_call: TRBJ1-1; d_call: .; clone_size: .; cdr3_aa: CASSPDWDPLGSTEAFF; cdr3_nt: TGTGCCAGCAGCCCTGACTGGGACCCCCTAGGAAGCACTGAAGCTTTCTTT
v_call: TRBV6-6; j_call: TRBJ1-1; d_call: TRBD1; clone_size: .; cdr3_aa: CASSPTGVAAFF; cdr3_nt: TGTGCCAGCAGCCCGACAGGGGTGGCGGCTTTCTTT
v_call: TRBV27; j_call: TRBJ2-3; d_call: .; clone_size: .; cdr3_aa: CASSLRPAPDTQYF; cdr3_nt: TGTGCCAGCAGTTTGAGGCCAGCCCCGGATACGCAGTATTTT
v_call: TRBV2; j_call: TRBJ2-1; d_call: TRBD2; clone_size: .; cdr3_aa: CASSPQGLAGLGEQFF; cdr3_nt: TGTGCCAGCAGCCCGCAGGGACTAGCGGGATTGGGTGAGCAGTTCTTC
v_call: TRBV6-6; j_call: TRBJ1-5; d_call: .; clone_size: .; cdr3_aa: CAIRADFSQPQHF; cdr3_nt: TGTGCCATCAGGGCGGACTTTTCACAGCCCCAGCATTTT
v_call: TRBV7-8; j_call: TRBJ2-1; d_call: TRBD2; clone_size: .; cdr3_aa: CASSLVLAGGYEQFF; cdr3_nt: TGTGCCAGCAGCTTAGTCCTAGCGGGAGGGTATGAGCAGTTCTTC
v_call: TRBV28; j_call: TRBJ1-1; d_call: TRBD1; clone_size: .; cdr3_aa: CASSIPGQGNTEAFF; cdr3_nt: TGTGCCAGCAGTATACCGGGACAGGGAAACACTGAAGCTTTCTTT
v_call: TRBV5-8; j_call: TRBJ2-1; d_call: TRBD2; clone_size: .; cdr3_aa: CASSFQKTSGNYNEQFF; cdr3_nt: TGTGCCAGCAGCTTCCAAAAAACTAGCGGAAATTACAATGAGCAGTTCTTC
v_call: TRBV5-1; j_call: TRBJ2-3; d_call: TRBD2; clone_size: few; cdr3_aa: CASKGSGTYADTQYF; cdr3_nt: TGCGCCAGCAAGGGGAGCGGGACGTACGCAGATACGCAGTATTTT
v_call: TRBV7-3; j_call: TRBJ1-2; d_call: TRBD1; clone_size: .; cdr3_aa: CASSLRGTGGQDGYTF; cdr3_nt: TGTGCCAGCAGCTTAAGGGGGACAGGGGGCCAGGATGGCTACACCTTC
v_call: TRBV10-3; j_call: TRBJ1-2; d_call: .; clone_size: .; cdr3_aa: CAIKSGRRDGYTF; cdr3_nt: TGTGCCATCAAATCCGGGAGGAGGGATGGCTACACCTTC
v_call: TRBV18; j_call: TRBJ2-1; d_call: .; clone_size: .; cdr3_aa: CASSPPLEKALSYNEQFF; cdr3_nt: TGTGCCAGCTCACCCCCCCTGGAGAAGGCCCTATCCTACAATGAGCAGTTCTTC